These 32 T cell receptor beta chains originate from one sample sequenced in a study of T cell repertoires in cytomegalovirus infection. TCRdb reanalysed the reads using MiXCR and keeps one entry per CDR3 protein. The sample gives approximately 250,000 distinct CDR3 sequences, around 6.4% of which show up once; roughly 6% is in the top ten. The sequenced material came from PBMCs. The source of these receptors is a human donor in good health (CMV status not recorded). Some clones in this sample may be carry-over from other donors' samples.

This clonotype was detected ten times or more. The chain joins TRBV20-1 to TRBJ2-7; 8 nucleotides align to TRBD1. CDR3 size: 13 residues. Trimming removed 6 bases from V and 9 bases from J; junction bases left unmatched: 13. From germline, CDR1 is DFQATT and CDR2 SNEGSKA (reference sequence). CDR3 residues: CSAADRAPTRQYF. CDR3 coding DNA: TGCAGTGCCGCGGACAGGGCTCCTACGAGGCAGTACTTC.

At least ten counts were recorded for this clonotype. The rearrangement links TRBV4-3 to TRBJ2-5; the D gene is possibly TRBD1 (5 bases). The CDR3 runs 14 residues. Germline values: CDR1 LGHNA, CDR2 YSLEER. Trimming removed 0 bases from V and 5 bases from J, with 10 bases in between. The CDR3 DNA reads as TGCGCCAGCAGCCAAGACAGGGATTCGGAGACCCAGTACTTC. Translating it yields CASSQDRDSETQYF.

This clonotype has ten or more counts. The chain carries TRBV7-2 and TRBJ1-3; tentatively, D is TRBD1 (5 bases). Germline V gives CDR1 SGHTA, CDR2 FQGNSA. The CDR3 has 15 residues. Between the trimmed V and J ends, which lost 5 bases and 0 bases, there was a span of 11 bases. The CDR3 here is CASSGRQFSGNTIYF. The CDR3 DNA follows: TGTGCCAGCAGCGGCCGACAGTTCTCTGGAAACACCATATATTTT. The full variable domain, its missing parts supplied by reference TRBV7-2 and TRBJ1-3, is GAGVSQSPSNKVTEKGKDVELRCDPISGHTALYWYRQSLGQGLEFLIYFQGNSAPDKSGLPSDRFSAERTGGSVSTLTIQRTQQEDSAVYLCASSGRQFSGNTIYFGEGSWLTVV.

This clonotype was seen at least ten times. The rearrangement joins TRBV4-1 to TRBJ2-3, with D maybe TRBD2 (5 bases). The CDR3 is made up of 15 amino acids. Looked up from germline, CDR1 is MGHRA and CDR2 is YSYEKL. V lost 0 bases to trimming and J lost 2 bases, with 9 bases between them. CDR3 nucleotides: TGCGCCAGCAGCCAAGAGGGGAGCGACACAGATACGCAGTATTTT. Its protein product is CASSQEGSDTDTQYF.

This clonotype was seen more than once but under ten times. The rearrangement links TRBV19 to TRBJ1-1; D not certain. V was pared by 1 base and J by 4 bases, with 13 bases between. CDR3 size: 15 residues. Germline lookup yields CDR1 LNHDA and CDR2 SQIVND (reference sequence). Here the CDR3 reads CASSIVAGIGTEAFF. CDR3 in DNA: TGTGCCAGTAGTATAGTTGCGGGCATCGGCACTGAAGCTTTCTTT. The complete variable domain, with remaining parts taken from reference TRBV19 and TRBJ1-1, reads DGGITQSPKYLFRKEGQNVTLSCEQNLNHDAMYWYRQDPGQGLRLIYYSQIVNDFQKGDIAEGYSVSREKKESFPLTVTSAQKNPTAFYLCASSIVAGIGTEAFFGQGTRLTVV.

This clonotype occurred many times. The V and J genes are TRBV2 and TRBJ1-6; tentative D call: TRBD1 (5 bases). The V end was cut by 8 bases, the J end by 6 bases, with 11 bases between. The germline CDR1 and CDR2 sequences are SNHLY and FYNNEI. This CDR3 comprises 13 residues. The CDR3 sequence is CASQGRLNSPLHF. DNA of the CDR3: TGTGCCAGCCAGGGACGGCTTAATTCACCCCTCCACTTT.

The sample holds a few counts of this clonotype. The chain recombines TRBV9 with TRBJ1-2, with TRBD1 matching 10 bases. CDR3 length equals 18 residues. Germline V gives CDR1 SGDLS, CDR2 YYNGEE. With 1 base clipped from V and 0 bases from J, the junction kept 9 bases outside the gene matches. Here the CDR3 DNA reads TGTGCCAGCAGCGTATCGGGGACAGGGGAGGAAGCTAACTATGGCTACACCTTC. Residues: CASSVSGTGEEANYGYTF. The full variable domain, with the rest looked up from reference TRBV9 and TRBJ1-2, is DSGVTQTPKHLITATGQRVTLRCSPRSGDLSVYWYQQSLDQGLQFLIQYYNGEERAKGNILERFSAQQFPDLHSELNLSSLELGDSALYFCASSVSGTGEEANYGYTFGSGTRLTVV.

This clonotype was detected ten times or more. V usage is TRBV6-2 or TRBV6-3 and J usage is TRBJ1-5; weak D call: TRBD1 (5 bases). Germline values: CDR1 MNHEY, CDR2 SVGEGT. The CDR3 is 17 residues long. The germline V and J ends were trimmed by 2 bases and 2 bases, with 16 bases remaining between them. This CDR3 reads CASSYRGVGEGNQPQHF. For the CDR3, the DNA is TGTGCCAGCAGTTACCGGGGAGTAGGGGAGGGCAATCAGCCCCAGCATTTT.

This clonotype was found many times. The rearrangement links TRBV7-3 to TRBJ1-1, with TRBD1 matching 8 bases. The CDR3 length is 14 residues. CDR1 SGHTA and CDR2 FQGTGA come from the germline V gene. The V segment lost 5 bases and the J segment 5 bases; nucleotides outside the gene matches: 7. The CDR3 loop is CASSPGWTGTEAFF. CDR3 bases: TGTGCCAGCAGCCCGGGATGGACAGGGACTGAAGCTTTCTTT.

This clonotype was picked up many times. The V call is TRBV7-9, the J call TRBJ2-7, with TRBD1 matching 7 bases. Germline values: CDR1 SEHNR, CDR2 FQNEAQ (reference sequence). This CDR3 is 14 amino acids long. The V segment lost 5 bases and the J segment 3 bases; nucleotides outside the gene matches: 7. The CDR3 loop is CASSSRDSYYEQYF. The CDR3 DNA follows: TGTGCCAGCAGCAGCCGGGACAGTTACTACGAGCAGTACTTC.

The V and J genes are TRBV6-2 or TRBV6-3 and TRBJ2-3; possibly TRBD1 for D (6 bases). Germline CDR1 MNHEY, CDR2 SVGEGT. V dropped 0 bases and J dropped 0 bases, with 19 bases sitting between them. There are 19 residues in the CDR3. CDR3 sequence reads: CASSYSIQGLPSSTDTQYF. CDR3 in DNA: TGTGCCAGCAGTTACTCGATCCAGGGGCTCCCTTCTAGCACAGATACGCAGTATTTT.

In this sample, this clonotype turned up a few times. This sequence joins TRBV7-9 and TRBJ2-1, with D tentatively TRBD1 (5 bases). The V gene lost 6 bases and the J gene lost 10 bases, with 16 bases spanning the gap. The germline gives CDR1 SEHNR, CDR2 FQNEAQ (reference sequence). The CDR3 length is 13 residues. CDR3 bases: TGTGCCAGCAGTTCCACAGGTAGTGTCGAGCAGTTCTTC. Translation: CASSSTGSVEQFF. Variable domain in full (rest from reference TRBV7-9 and TRBJ2-1): DTGVSQNPRHKITKRGQNVTFRCDPISEHNRLYWYRQTLGQGPEFLTYFQNEAQLEKSRLLSDRFSAERPKGSFSTLEIQRTEQGDSAMYLCASSSTGSVEQFFGPGTRLTVL.

This clonotype was seen repeatedly, ten times or more. The V gene is TRBV7-2, the J gene TRBJ2-6; 11 bases are shared with TRBD1. The junction had 5 bases not matched to a gene; V was cut back by 1 base and J by 0 bases. The V gene's germline CDR1 is SGHTA and CDR2 FQGNSA. The length of the CDR3 is 19 residues. In DNA form, the CDR3 reads TGTGCCAGCAGCTTAGGAACGGGACAGGGGGTCTCTGGGGCCAACGTCCTGACTTTC. Encoded protein: CASSLGTGQGVSGANVLTF.

This chain joins TRBV4-2 and TRBJ1-1; no clear D gene. Germline CDR1 and CDR2: LGHNA and YNFKEQ. The CDR3 sequence is 15 residues long. V was trimmed by 0 bases and J by 5 bases, leaving 13 bases between them. Here the CDR3 reads CASSQDGSRDTEAFF. The CDR3 region has the DNA TGTGCCAGCAGCCAAGATGGTTCGAGGGATACTGAAGCTTTCTTT.

This clonotype showed up many times. CDR3 region: CASGRDTGELFF. The DNA for the CDR3 is TGTGCTAGTGGACGCGACACCGGGGAGCTGTTTTTT. V is TRBV12-5 and J is TRBJ2-2; D gene unclear. The germline CDR1 and CDR2 sequences are LGHNT and FRNRAP. This CDR3 is built from 12 residues. V was cut by 6 bases and J by 3 bases, with 5 bases left in between.

In this sample, this clonotype turned up many times. The chain couples TRBV7-2 to TRBJ2-2, with 8 bases aligning to TRBD2. Germline CDR1 is SGHTA and CDR2 is FQGNSA. The CDR3 runs 18 residues. V lost 1 base to trimming and J lost 0 bases; unmatched junction nucleotides: 7. CDR3 bases: TGTGCCAGCAGCTTAGTTGGATCTAGCGGGTCGAACACCGGGGAGCTGTTTTTT. It yields the protein CASSLVGSSGSNTGELFF. The full variable domain, rest sourced from reference TRBV7-2 and TRBJ2-2, is GAGVSQSPSNKVTEKGKDVELRCDPISGHTALYWYRQSLGQGLEFLIYFQGNSAPDKSGLPSDRFSAERTGGSVSTLTIQRTQQEDSAVYLCASSLVGSSGSNTGELFFGEGSRLTVL.

This clonotype was observed many times. The rearrangement joins TRBV7-8 to TRBJ2-5; D call uncertain. Per the germline V gene, CDR1 is SGHVS and CDR2 is FQNEAQ. V was clipped by 1 base and J by 7 bases, with 10 bases between them. The CDR3 totals 13 residues. Here the CDR3 reads CASSLGALGTQYF. DNA of the CDR3: TGTGCCAGCAGCTTAGGCGCCCTTGGGACCCAGTACTTC.

In this sample, this clonotype turned up a few times. In DNA form, the CDR3 reads TGCAGTGCTAGACCTTCCGTACGACAGGGTCGCGAGCAGTACTTC. It is translated as CSARPSVRQGREQYF. This chain uses TRBV20-1 with TRBJ2-7; 7 bases line up with TRBD1. Trimming took 2 bases from V and 6 from J; bases not matched to a gene: 13. This CDR3 has 15 residues. Germline V gene sequence: CDR1 DFQATT, CDR2 SNEGSKA (reference sequence).

This clonotype was seen ten or more times. This chain connects TRBV20-1 to TRBJ2-3, with TRBD2 identical over 8 bases. The V segment lost 0 bases and the J segment 0 bases; nucleotides outside the gene matches: 11. CDR3 length equals 18 residues. Germline V lookup: CDR1 DFQATT, CDR2 SNEGSKA (reference sequence). In DNA, the CDR3 is TGCAGTGCTAGAGACCTCACCGGGGGGGGGTTTAGCACAGATACGCAGTATTTT. Amino acids: CSARDLTGGGFSTDTQYF.

This clonotype was seen ten or more times. V is TRBV9 and J is TRBJ2-5; D perhaps matches TRBD2 (5 bases). Germline V CDR1 and CDR2: SGDLS, YYNGEE. The CDR3 contains 14 residues. V was trimmed by 4 bases and J by 1 base, leaving 11 bases between them. The DNA for the CDR3 is TGTGCCAGCAGCCCTCATGAGGGCCAAGAGACCCAGTACTTC. Translation: CASSPHEGQETQYF. The full variable domain, with the rest looked up from reference TRBV9 and TRBJ2-5, is DSGVTQTPKHLITATGQRVTLRCSPRSGDLSVYWYQQSLDQGLQFLIQYYNGEERAKGNILERFSAQQFPDLHSELNLSSLELGDSALYFCASSPHEGQETQYFGPGTRLLVL.

This chain joins TRBV28 and TRBJ2-1; 10 bases fit TRBD2. The CDR3 totals 15 residues. V lost 3 bases, J lost 7 bases, and 6 bases stayed unmatched. The germline V gene has CDR1 MDHEN and CDR2 SYDVKM. CDR3 nucleotide sequence: TGTGCCAGCAGTTTCAGCGGGGGGGCCGGGAATGAGCAGTTCTTC. Its protein product is CASSFSGGAGNEQFF.

This clonotype has ten or more counts. In nucleotides, the CDR3 is TGCAGTGTTAATCTGGACCGGTACCAAGAGACCCAGTACTTC. Translated: CSVNLDRYQETQYF. The rearrangement uses TRBV20-1 and TRBJ2-5; D not certain. The CDR3 spans 14 residues. V was trimmed by 7 bases and J by 0 bases, leaving 15 bases between them. Germline V gene sequence: CDR1 DFQATT, CDR2 SNEGSKA (reference sequence).

The table lists this clonotype with many counts. This chain links TRBV2 with TRBJ1-5; D not resolved. CDR1 and CDR2 (germline): SNHLY, FYNNEI. This CDR3 is built from 14 residues. The V end lost 4 bases, the J end lost 7 bases, and 14 bases lay between the germline ends. DNA of the CDR3: TGTGCCAGCAGTGGGACTGGTGGAGACCAGCCCCAGCATTTT. Translated: CASSGTGGDQPQHF. Full variable domain (missing parts from reference TRBV2 and TRBJ1-5): EPEVTQTPSHQVTQMGQEVILRCVPISNHLYFYWYRQILGQKVEFLVSFYNNEISEKSEIFDDQFSVERPDGSNFTLKIRSTKLEDSAMYFCASSGTGGDQPQHFGDGTRLSIL.

In its sample, this clonotype was seen a few times. V and J are TRBV30 and TRBJ2-7; D may be TRBD1 (5 bases). Per the germline V gene, CDR1 is GTSNPN and CDR2 is SVGIG (reference sequence). V was cut by 3 bases and J by 3 bases, with 9 bases left in between. The CDR3 length is 12 residues. This chain's CDR3 is CAWRTENYEQYF. In DNA, the CDR3 is TGTGCCTGGAGGACAGAAAACTACGAGCAGTACTTC.

At least ten counts were recorded for this clonotype. V and J are TRBV7-2 and TRBJ2-7; D unresolved. This CDR3 spans 11 amino acids. Trimming cost V 3 bases and J 4 bases, with 4 bases left between them. Germline CDR1 and CDR2: SGHTA and FQGNSA. The CDR3 DNA reads as TGTGCCAGCAGCTTCCAATACGAGCAGTACTTC. Translation: CASSFQYEQYF.

This clonotype was detected ten times or more. The chain carries TRBV29-1 and TRBJ1-2, with D unresolved. Germline-derived CDR1 and CDR2 are SQVTM and ANQGSEA. This CDR3 is built from 12 residues. Trimming shortened V by 0 bases and J by 6 bases, and 8 bases separated the two germline ends. Written as DNA, the CDR3 is TGCAGCGTTGAAGAGAGGGCAGATGGCTACACCTTC. Protein sequence: CSVEERADGYTF.

This clonotype appeared many times. This chain joins TRBV3-1 and TRBJ1-1; D is ambiguous. V gave up 1 base and J gave up 7 bases, with 16 bases separating them. CDR1 and CDR2 (germline): LGHDT, YNNKEL (reference sequence). This CDR3 spans 15 amino acids. CDR3 DNA sequence: TGTGCCAGCAGCCAAGTAGCCACGACCTTCGGTGAAGCTTTCTTT. Residues: CASSQVATTFGEAFF.

This clonotype was counted many times. J is TRBJ1-2 and V is TRBV28; D may be TRBD1 (5 bases). V lost 1 base and J lost 10, with 16 bases in between. In germline, CDR1 is MDHEN, CDR2 SYDVKM. The CDR3 covers 14 residues. CDR3 nucleotide sequence: TGTGCCAGCAGTTTATCCGGGACGGCCACTTCCTACACCTTC. Translated: CASSLSGTATSYTF.

This clonotype was recorded at least ten times. The rearrangement links TRBV11-2 to TRBJ1-1, with 8 bases that match TRBD1. With 6 bases clipped from V and 6 bases from J, the junction kept 3 bases outside the gene matches. This CDR3 has 12 residues. CDR1 is SGHAT, CDR2 FQNNGV, per germline. CDR3 sequence: CASRLTGAEAFF. Here the CDR3 DNA reads TGTGCCAGCAGATTGACAGGGGCTGAAGCTTTCTTT.

There are a few counts of this clonotype. J is TRBJ2-6 and V is TRBV18; TRBD1 aligns across 7 bases. V trimming: 6 bases; J trimming: 0 bases; junction bases outside the gene matches: 5. Germline V CDR1 and CDR2: KGHSH, LQKENI. The CDR3 runs to 16 residues. Here the CDR3 reads CASSLPGGSGANVLTF. The CDR3 region has the DNA TGTGCCAGCTCCCTGCCAGGGGGCTCTGGGGCCAACGTCCTGACTTTC.

This clonotype was detected many times. The rearrangement uses TRBV11-3 and TRBJ2-2; 10 nucleotides agree with TRBD1. The CDR3 covers 16 residues. With V trimmed by 5 bases and J by 6 bases, 9 bases remained unmatched. Germline-derived CDR1 and CDR2 are SGHNT and YENEEA. CDR3 nucleotide sequence: TGTGCCAGCAGCCCACGACAGGGGGCGATCCCCGGGGAGCTGTTTTTT. Amino acids: CASSPRQGAIPGELFF.

This clonotype came up a few times. This chain joins TRBV6-2 or TRBV6-3 and TRBJ1-1; maybe TRBD1 (5 bases). Germline V CDR1 and CDR2: MNHEY, SVGEGT. V was trimmed by 6 bases and J by 11 bases, leaving 13 bases between them. The CDR3 extends over 11 amino acids. Here the CDR3 reads CASREGPSAFF. CDR3 nucleotides: TGTGCCAGCAGGGAGGGACCATCGGCTTTCTTT.